This TCR beta chain was sequenced during a study of cytomegalovirus exposure and HLA in healthy donors. The PCR ran on 60 Vbeta and 13 Jbeta primers. This table comes from immunoSEQ multiplex PCR, and its TCRdb copy is limited to in-frame clones, with some not included. The sample shows roughly 130,000 clones, approximately 78% of them seen only once. The CDR3 extends over 15 amino acids. Looked up from germline, CDR1 is SGHTA and CDR2 is FQGNSA. Trimming cost V 2 bases and J 2 bases; bases outside gene matches: 2. Whole-study results and caveats: It was reported in a later analysis that an Asian-associated ancestry cluster showed fewer N-insertions than the roughly 660-donor mean.

It was healthy bone marrow donors who served as donors. This donor lacks a recorded CMV serostatus. In this sample, this clone turned up once. Its antigen remains unknown. This sequence was found in a human donor in good health. The V gene is TRBV7-2, the J gene TRBJ2-7; 11 nucleotides align to TRBD1. The specimen sequenced was PBMCs. The CDR3 protein is CASSLSGQGAYEQYF. In nucleotides, the CDR3 is TGTGCCAGCAGCTTATCGGGACAGGGGGCCTACGAGCAGTACTTC.